Reported below is one T cell receptor (beta chain). The sample belongs to a study of CD8 T cells in Susac syndrome. A quantity of roughly 0.5 to 1 ug RNA underwent reverse transcription using random hexamers. From the immunoSEQ multiplex PCR reads, TCRdb called clonotypes with MiXCR, one entry per CDR3 protein. The table shows roughly 150,000 distinct CDR3 sequences, with roughly 95% occurring only once. Included as multiple sclerosis controls were treatment-naive patients who had stable or active relapsing-remitting disease. Negative isolation was used for CD8+ and CD4+ T cells and FACS enrichment for TEMRA cells. V was cut by 4 bases and J by 5 bases, with 11 bases left in between. CDR1 is SGHVS and CDR2 is FNYEAQ in the germline V gene. CDR3 length: 13 residues.

The sample taken for sequencing was CD8+ T cells from PBMCs. The sequence came from a human donor with multiple sclerosis. The rearrangement uses TRBV7-6 and TRBJ1-1; no clear D gene. The CDR3 DNA sequence: TGTGCCAGCAGCTCACATGAGCGAACTGAAGCTTTCTTT. Protein sequence: CASSSHERTEAFF.